Following are 14 T cell receptor beta chains from one sample sequenced in a study of blood T cell repertoires in COVID-19. The assay was immunoSEQ multiplex PCR, and TCRdb's table has in-frame clones only and misses some. The table has 270,000 or so clones, around 93% seen once. Material: PBMCs or T cells enriched from blood (not recorded which). The receptors come from a man aged 35 to 55 who had been exposed to COVID-19.

The chain joins TRBV14 to TRBJ1-2; 7 positions match TRBD1. The CDR3 contains 13 residues. Germline V gene data show CDR1 as SGHDN and CDR2 as FVKESK. Unmatched junction bases numbered 6, after V lost 3 bases and J lost 8 bases. In DNA form, the CDR3 reads TGTGCCAGCAGCCAGTGGGACAGTCGAGGCTACACCTTC. This sequence encodes CASSQWDSRGYTF.

The chain carries TRBV7-3 and TRBJ2-5; no definite D call. V was pared by 5 bases and J by 4 bases, with 17 bases between. Germline values: CDR1 SGHTA, CDR2 FQGTGA. The CDR3 sequence is 15 residues long. In DNA form, the CDR3 reads TGTGCCAGCAGCCCCACTAACGCGGCCCGAGAGACCCAGTACTTC. This sequence encodes CASSPTNAARETQYF.

This clone was seen a handful of times. The rearrangement joins TRBV4-3 to TRBJ2-7, with no clear D. CDR3 length equals 13 residues. V was pared by 1 base and J by 3 bases, with 7 bases between. Germline CDR1 is LGHNA and CDR2 is YSLEER. In DNA, the CDR3 is TGCGCCAGCAGCCAAGGGCGGAGCTACGAGCAGTACTTC. Translated, it gives CASSQGRSYEQYF.

The chain uses TRBV3-1 (or the pseudogene TRBV3-2) and TRBJ2-5; D perhaps matches TRBD2 (5 bases). Germline CDR1 LGHDT, CDR2 YNNKEL (reference sequence). This CDR3 has 13 residues. V was cut by 0 bases and J by 10 bases, with 12 bases left in between. This CDR3 is CASSQDHHGDQYF. The CDR3 region has the DNA TGTGCCAGCAGCCAAGATCACCACGGGGACCAGTACTTC.

To note about this clone: At one end the junction does not follow the germline gene, possibly because of a read error. The rearrangement uses TRBV28 and TRBJ1-2, with 8 bases lining up with TRBD1. Germline V lookup: CDR1 MDHEN, CDR2 SYDVKM. This CDR3 region has 15 residues. The CDR3, as DNA: TGTGCCAGCGGTTTGGGGGACAGGACTCTCTATGGCTACACCTTC. Protein sequence: CASGLGDRTLYGYTF.

The chain combines TRBV6-5 with TRBJ1-5; D gene unclear. Germline CDR1 reads MNHEY; CDR2 reads SVGAGI. The V and J ends lost 11 bases and 2 bases respectively, with 13 bases between them. CDR3 length: 13 residues. CDR3 bases: TGTGCCTCCAGTCGGGATGGCAATCAGCCCCAGCATTTT. Amino acid sequence: CASSRDGNQPQHF.

This chain joins TRBV5-4 and TRBJ1-2; D possibly corresponds to TRBD1 (6 bases). The CDR3 is 16 amino acids. Germline values: CDR1 SGHNT, CDR2 YYREEE (reference sequence). The ends were cut back, 1 base at V and 0 bases at J, with 13 bases in the middle. CDR3 DNA sequence: TGTGCCAGCAGCTTGTGGGGGCGCCCCCCTAACTATGGCTACACCTTC. Translated, it gives CASSLWGRPPNYGYTF.

This sequence joins TRBV10-1 and TRBJ2-3; D is unresolved. The V gene lost 2 bases and the J gene lost 1 base, with 4 bases spanning the gap. The CDR3 has 13 amino acids. CDR1 and CDR2 from the germline V gene are WNHNN and SYGVQD (reference sequence). DNA of the CDR3: TGCGCCAGCAGTGAGCCTGGCACAGATACGCAGTATTTT. This encodes CASSEPGTDTQYF.

The J gene is TRBJ2-1, the V gene TRBV28; D unclear. The V end lost 5 bases, the J end lost 5 bases, and 4 bases lay between the germline ends. The CDR3 extends over 11 amino acids. Per the germline V gene, CDR1 is MDHEN and CDR2 is SYDVKM. The CDR3 bases are TGTGCCAGCAGTAGCCACAATGAGCAGTTCTTC. Encoded protein: CASSSHNEQFF.

V and J are TRBV6-1 and TRBJ1-1; D remains unclear. The CDR3 is 14 residues long. The germline gives CDR1 MNHNS, CDR2 SASEGT. V lost 2 bases and J lost 3, with 10 bases in between. The CDR3 sequence: CASSERGGYTEAFF. The CDR3 DNA is TGTGCCAGCAGTGAAAGAGGCGGTTACACTGAAGCTTTCTTT.

The V and J genes are TRBV12-3 or TRBV12-4 and TRBJ2-3; a possible D gene is TRBD1 (6 bases). Trimming removed 3 bases at V and 2 bases at J, with 6 bases between. The CDR3 sequence is 13 residues long. In nucleotides, the CDR3 is TGTGCCAGCAGTTTGGGGGCCACAGATACGCAGTATTTT. Translating gives CASSLGATDTQYF.

The chain recombines TRBV18 with TRBJ2-5; possible D gene TRBD1, 5 bases. Germline CDR1 reads KGHSH; CDR2 reads LQKENI. There are 13 residues in the CDR3. Trimming removed 4 bases from V and 1 base from J, with 7 bases in between. DNA for the CDR3: TGTGCCAGCTCACGACAGCCCCAAGAGACCCAGTACTTC. This translates into CASSRQPQETQYF. Full variable domain (rest looked up from reference TRBV18 and TRBJ2-5): NAGVMQNPRHLVRRRGQEARLRCSPMKGHSHVYWYRQLPEEGLKFMVYLQKENIIDESGMPKERFSAEFPKEGPSILRIQQVVRGDSAAYFCASSRQPQETQYFGPGTRLLVL.

V and J are TRBV5-4 and TRBJ1-2; 11 positions agree with TRBD1. The CDR3 is 17 amino acids. CDR1 is SGHNT and CDR2 is YYREEE in the germline V gene (reference sequence). The trim removed 4 bases at V and 6 bases at J, leaving 14 bases unmatched. CDR3 DNA: TGTGCCAGCAGCCCCATACCGGACAGGGGGCAAATTAATGGCTACACCTTC. It translates to CASSPIPDRGQINGYTF.

The chain employs TRBV21-1 and TRBJ1-1; whether TRBD1, the table's D call, matches the DNA was not checked. TRBV21-1 is a documented pseudogene. This CDR3 has 13 residues. CDR3 amino acids: CASTRQGPGEAFF. Here the CDR3 DNA reads TGTGCCAGCACTAGACAGGGGCCCGGGGAAGCTTTCTTT.